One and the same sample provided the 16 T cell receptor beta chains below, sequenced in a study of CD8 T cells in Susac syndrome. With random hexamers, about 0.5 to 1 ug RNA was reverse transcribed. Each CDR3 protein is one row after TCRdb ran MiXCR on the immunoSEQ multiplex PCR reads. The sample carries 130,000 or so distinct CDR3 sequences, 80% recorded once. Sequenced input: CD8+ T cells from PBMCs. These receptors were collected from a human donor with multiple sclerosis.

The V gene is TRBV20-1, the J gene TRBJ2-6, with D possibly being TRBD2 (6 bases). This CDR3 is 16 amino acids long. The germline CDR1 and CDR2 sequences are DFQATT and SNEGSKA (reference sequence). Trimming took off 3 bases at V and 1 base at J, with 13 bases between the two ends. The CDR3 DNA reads TGCAGTGCTAGCCTGGGGGAGGATTCTGGGGCCAACGTCCTGACTTTC. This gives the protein CSASLGEDSGANVLTF.

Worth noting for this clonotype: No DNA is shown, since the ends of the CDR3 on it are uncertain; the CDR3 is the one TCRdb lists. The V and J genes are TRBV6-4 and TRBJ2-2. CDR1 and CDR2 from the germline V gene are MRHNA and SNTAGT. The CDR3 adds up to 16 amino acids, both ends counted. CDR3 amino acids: CASSPNKRVAPGSCFF.

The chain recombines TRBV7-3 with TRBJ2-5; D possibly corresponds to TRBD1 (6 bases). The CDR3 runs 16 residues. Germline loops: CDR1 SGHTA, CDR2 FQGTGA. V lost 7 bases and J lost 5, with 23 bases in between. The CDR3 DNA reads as TGTGCCAGCACGGTACCTCGGGACACACTACCGGAGACCCAGTACTTC. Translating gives CASTVPRDTLPETQYF.

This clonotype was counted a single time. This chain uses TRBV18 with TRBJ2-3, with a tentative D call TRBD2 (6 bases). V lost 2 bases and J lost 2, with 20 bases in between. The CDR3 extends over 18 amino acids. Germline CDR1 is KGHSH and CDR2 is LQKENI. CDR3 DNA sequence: TGTGCCAGCTCACCAACCTATCGCCGGGACTGGAACACAGATACGCAGTATTTT. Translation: CASSPTYRRDWNTDTQYF.

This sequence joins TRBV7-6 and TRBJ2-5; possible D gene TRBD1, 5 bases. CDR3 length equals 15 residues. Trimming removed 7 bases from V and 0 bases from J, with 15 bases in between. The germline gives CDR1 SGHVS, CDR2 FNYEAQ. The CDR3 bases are TGTGCCAGCACCCACTTAACAGGCAACCAAGAGACCCAGTACTTC. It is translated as CASTHLTGNQETQYF.

DNA of the CDR3: TGTGCCAGCAGCCCCCCTGCTCTGAGCACCGGGGAGCTGTTTTTT. It translates to CASSPPALSTGELFF. The chain couples TRBV7-9 to TRBJ2-2; D not resolved. Germline CDR1 and CDR2: SEHNR and FQNEAQ (reference sequence). CDR3 length: 15 residues. Trimming removed 5 bases from V and 4 bases from J, with 14 bases in between.

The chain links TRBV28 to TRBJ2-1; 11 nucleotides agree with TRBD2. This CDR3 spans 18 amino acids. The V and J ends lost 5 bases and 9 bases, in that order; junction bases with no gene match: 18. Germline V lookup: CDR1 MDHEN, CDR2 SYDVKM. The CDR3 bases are TGTGCCAGCAGTCCCAGGGCCCGACTAGCGGGACCGATGTTTGAGCAGTTCTTC. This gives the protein CASSPRARLAGPMFEQFF.

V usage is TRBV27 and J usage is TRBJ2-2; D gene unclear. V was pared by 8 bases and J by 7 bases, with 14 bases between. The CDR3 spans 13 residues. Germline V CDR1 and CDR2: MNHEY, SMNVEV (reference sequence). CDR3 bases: TGTGCCAGCCTGGGCGCCTACGGCGGGGAGCTGTTTTTT. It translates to CASLGAYGGELFF.

CDR3 residues: CASSLVLRPGQSQETQYF. CDR3 DNA: TGTGCCAGCAGCCTAGTATTACGGCCGGGACAGAGCCAAGAGACCCAGTACTTC. The chain carries TRBV7-9 and TRBJ2-5; TRBD1 agrees at 7 bases. J gave up 1 base and V 5 bases, and 16 bases lay outside the gene matches. Germline V gives CDR1 SEHNR, CDR2 FQNEAQ (reference sequence). The CDR3 totals 18 residues.

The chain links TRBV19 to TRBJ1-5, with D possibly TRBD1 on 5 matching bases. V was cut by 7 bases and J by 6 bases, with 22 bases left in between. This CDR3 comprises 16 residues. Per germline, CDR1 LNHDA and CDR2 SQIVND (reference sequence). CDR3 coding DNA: TGTGCCAGTACCCCCTGGGGGTATAGGGTCGGTCAGCCCCAGCATTTT. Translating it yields CASTPWGYRVGQPQHF.

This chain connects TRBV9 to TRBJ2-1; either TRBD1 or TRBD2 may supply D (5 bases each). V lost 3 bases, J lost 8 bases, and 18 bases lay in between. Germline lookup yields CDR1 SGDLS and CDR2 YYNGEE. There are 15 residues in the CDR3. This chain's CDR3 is CASSGGFGLSYEQFF. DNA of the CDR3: TGTGCCAGCAGCGGGGGGTTTGGCCTGAGCTATGAGCAGTTCTTC.

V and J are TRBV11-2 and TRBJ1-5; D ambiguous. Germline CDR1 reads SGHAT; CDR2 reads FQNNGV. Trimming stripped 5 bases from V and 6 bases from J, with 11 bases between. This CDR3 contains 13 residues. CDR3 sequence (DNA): TGTGCCAGCAGCACAGCACCGGGTCAGCCCCAGCATTTT. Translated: CASSTAPGQPQHF.

The CDR3 protein is CASSEYGEGAKNIQYF. In DNA, the CDR3 is TGTGCCAGCAGTGAGTATGGGGAAGGAGCCAAAAACATTCAGTACTTC. This chain links TRBV2 with TRBJ2-4; D gene unclear. V lost 3 bases and J lost 0, with 12 bases in between. This CDR3 is built from 16 residues. Germline V gene sequence: CDR1 SNHLY, CDR2 FYNNEI.

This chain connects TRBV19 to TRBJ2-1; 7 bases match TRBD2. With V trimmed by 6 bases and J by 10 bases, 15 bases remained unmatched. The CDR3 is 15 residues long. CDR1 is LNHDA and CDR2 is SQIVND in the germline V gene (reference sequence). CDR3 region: CASRGKGGRTWEQFF. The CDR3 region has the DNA TGTGCCAGTAGAGGAAAGGGCGGGAGAACGTGGGAGCAGTTCTTC.

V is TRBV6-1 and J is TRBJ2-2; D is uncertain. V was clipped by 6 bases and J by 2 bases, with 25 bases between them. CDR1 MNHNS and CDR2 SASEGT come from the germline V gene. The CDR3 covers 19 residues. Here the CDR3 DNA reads TGTGCCAGCAGGGGTTACCCGGGCTCCCCCCGGTACAACACCGGGGAGCTGTTTTTT. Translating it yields CASRGYPGSPRYNTGELFF.

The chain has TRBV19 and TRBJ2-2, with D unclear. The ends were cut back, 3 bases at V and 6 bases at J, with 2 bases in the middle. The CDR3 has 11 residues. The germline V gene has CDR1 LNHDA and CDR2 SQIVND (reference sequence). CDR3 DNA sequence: TGTGCCAGTAGTATGGCCGGGGAGCTGTTTTTT. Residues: CASSMAGELFF. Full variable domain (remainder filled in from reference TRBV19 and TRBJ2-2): DGGITQSPKYLFRKEGQNVTLSCEQNLNHDAMYWYRQDPGQGLRLIYYSQIVNDFQKGDIAEGYSVSREKKESFPLTVTSAQKNPTAFYLCASSMAGELFFGEGSRLTVL.